Reported below is one TCR beta chain. The target antigen is unknown. Some clones are missing from TCRdb's copy, which holds only in-frame ones; the method was immunoSEQ multiplex PCR. Of fewer than 650,000 clones in the sample, just over 75% are singletons; the top ten hold about 12%. CDR3 length equals 16 residues. The germline V gene encodes CDR1 LNHDA and CDR2 SQIVND (reference sequence). Germline trimming cut 6 bases from V and 0 bases from J; bases unmatched to any gene: 8. These data belong to a study of shared clonotypes between healthy human individuals. Study-wide results and caveats: Represented diversity, genetic and exposure-history alike, was limited by few donors.

This clonotype was obtained from a woman aged 40-49 years in good health. Some clones in this sample may be carry-over from other donors' samples. The sequencing sample was made of PBMCs. The gene calls are TRBV19 and TRBJ1-2; TRBD1 matches at 9 bases. The CDR3 DNA is TGTGCCAGTAGCAGGGACAGGGAACGAGCTAACTATGGCTACACCTTC. Protein product: CASSRDRERANYGYTF. The whole variable domain, remainder taken from reference TRBV19 and TRBJ1-2, is DGGITQSPKYLFRKEGQNVTLSCEQNLNHDAMYWYRQDPGQGLRLIYYSQIVNDFQKGDIAEGYSVSREKKESFPLTVTSAQKNPTAFYLCASSRDRERANYGYTFGSGTRLTVV.